The rows below give T cell receptor beta chains drawn from one sample of a study of shared clonotypes between healthy human individuals. Profiled with immunoSEQ multiplex PCR; TCRdb holds only in-frame clones, not every one. The repertoire holds some 1 million clones, with 70% to 80% as singletons. The sample comprised memory CD4+ T cells sorted from blood. These receptors all stem from a man younger than 30 in good health. Both conserved end residues are part of each CDR3.

>TRBV7-2|TRBJ2-2
CASSSPGLAGGTGELFF
>TRBV9|TRBJ1-3
CASSALSNGGSSGNTIYF
>TRBV6-5|TRBJ1-3
CASSYSQGVGNTIYF
>TRBV27|TRBJ2-3
CASGSGGTSGRWRTDTQYF
>TRBV11-2|TRBJ2-7
CASFTPGSYEQYF
>TRBV7-5|TRBJ2-3
CARSSVGLAGPPRRTDTQYF
>TRBV11-3|TRBJ2-3
CASSGFADTQYF
>TRBV6-5|TRBJ1-1
CASSVRGTEAFF
>TRBV7-8|TRBJ1-2
CASSGRGVGYGYTF
>TRBV6-5|TRBJ2-1
CASRRAGINEQFF
>TRBV7-2|TRBJ2-7
CASSPATGVNEQYF
>TRBV18|TRBJ2-7
CASSQLTGLEQYF
>TRBV29-1|TRBJ2-7
CSVEEGLGYEQYF
>TRBV5-8|TRBJ2-3
CASSTRTLASTDTQYF
>TRBV28|TRBJ2-7
CASSLYGQLRVIYEQYF
>TRBV28|TRBJ2-2
CASRGTRRNTGELFF
>TRBV20-1|TRBJ2-5
CSATRGETQYF
>TRBV18|TRBJ1-4
CASSPGVNEKLFF
>TRBV5-1|TRBJ2-7
CASSLGWAGGYEQYF
>TRBV10-3|TRBJ1-1
CATLRAADTEAFF
>TRBV5-4|TRBJ2-1
CASNLQGRNEQFF
>TRBV11-2|TRBJ1-4
CASSLATIGSEKLFF
>TRBV10-1|TRBJ2-5
CASSEGSGVETQYF
>TRBV7-2|TRBJ2-5
CASSPPPGQETQYF